This is a list of T cell receptor beta chains from one sample in a study of STAT5B mutations in CD4+ large granular lymphocyte leukemia. The protocol was immunoSEQ multiplex PCR, while the TCRdb copy is restricted to in-frame clones and leaves out a portion. The data contain about 38,000 clones, more than 70% of them seen just once; the ten biggest clones take up less than 0.6%. Sequenced material: CD4+ T cells from blood buffy coats. The source is a human donor in good health. CDR3s include the opening cysteine and the closing phenylalanine or tryptophan. The D gene is left open where the match is weak. Part of the rows lack a size; the others show once, few, many or a class for expanded clones.

v_call: TRBV9; j_call: TRBJ1-1; clone_size: -; d_call: -; cdr3_aa: CASSATTGLGTEAFF; cdr3_nt: TGTGCCAGCAGCGCAACTACAGGGTTGGGCACTGAAGCTTTCTTT
v_call: TRBV12-5; j_call: TRBJ2-1; clone_size: -; d_call: -; cdr3_aa: CASGSGPYNEQFF; cdr3_nt: TGTGCTAGTGGTAGCGGGCCCTACAATGAGCAGTTCTTC
v_call: TRBV30; j_call: TRBJ1-3; clone_size: few; d_call: -; cdr3_aa: CAWSANTIYF; cdr3_nt: TGTGCCTGGAGTGCAAACACCATATATTTT
v_call: TRBV5-1; j_call: TRBJ2-1; clone_size: -; d_call: -; cdr3_aa: CASSLDYSPEQFF; cdr3_nt: TGCGCCAGCAGCTTGGACTATTCTCCTGAGCAGTTCTTC
v_call: TRBV5-1; j_call: TRBJ2-7; clone_size: -; d_call: -; cdr3_aa: CASSLDRPYEQYF; cdr3_nt: TGCGCCAGCAGCTTGGACAGGCCCTACGAGCAGTACTTC
v_call: TRBV6-5; j_call: TRBJ1-1; clone_size: -; d_call: -; cdr3_aa: CASATAMNTEAFF; cdr3_nt: TGTGCCAGCGCCACAGCTATGAACACTGAAGCTTTCTTT
v_call: TRBV11-2; j_call: TRBJ2-5; clone_size: -; d_call: TRBD2; cdr3_aa: CASSYGTSQPQYF; cdr3_nt: TGTGCCAGCAGCTACGGGACTAGTCAACCCCAGTACTTC
v_call: TRBV4-1; j_call: TRBJ1-5; clone_size: few; d_call: -; cdr3_aa: CASSQSSGSQPQHF; cdr3_nt: TGCGCCAGCAGCCAAAGCTCGGGTAGTCAGCCCCAGCATTTT
v_call: TRBV18; j_call: TRBJ2-7; clone_size: -; d_call: -; cdr3_aa: CASSPDNAYEQYF; cdr3_nt: TGTGCCAGCTCACCGGACAATGCCTACGAGCAGTACTTC
v_call: TRBV5-1; j_call: TRBJ1-4; clone_size: -; d_call: -; cdr3_aa: CASSLGMGYPNELFF; cdr3_nt: TGCGCCAGCAGCTTAGGGATGGGGTACCCGAATGAACTGTTTTTT
v_call: TRBV6-5; j_call: TRBJ1-1; clone_size: few; d_call: -; cdr3_aa: CASSYSGGLNTEAFF; cdr3_nt: TGTGCCAGCAGTTACTCGGGGGGATTGAACACTGAAGCTTTCTTT
v_call: TRBV4-2; j_call: TRBJ2-7; clone_size: -; d_call: -; cdr3_aa: CASSPPWGSTYEQYF; cdr3_nt: TGTGCCAGCAGCCCCCCCTGGGGGAGCACCTACGAGCAGTACTTC
v_call: TRBV18; j_call: TRBJ2-7; clone_size: -; d_call: TRBD2; cdr3_aa: CASSPLMLAESGEQYF; cdr3_nt: TGTGCCAGCTCACCATTGATGCTAGCGGAGTCTGGGGAGCAGTACTTC
v_call: TRBV11-2; j_call: TRBJ2-1; clone_size: -; d_call: -; cdr3_aa: CASSLDIAGPQFF; cdr3_nt: TGTGCCAGCAGCTTAGATATCGCGGGACCGCAGTTCTTC
v_call: TRBV11-3; j_call: TRBJ2-5; clone_size: once; d_call: -; cdr3_aa: CASSLFSGQEETQYF; cdr3_nt: TGTGCCAGCAGCTTATTTAGCGGCCAAGAAGAGACCCAGTACTTC
v_call: TRBV19; j_call: TRBJ2-2; clone_size: -; d_call: -; cdr3_aa: CASSGSTGELFF; cdr3_nt: TGTGCCAGTAGTGGGTCCACAGGGGAGCTGTTTTTT
v_call: TRBV18; j_call: TRBJ1-1; clone_size: once; d_call: -; cdr3_aa: CASSPPGGDTEAFF; cdr3_nt: TGTGCCAGCTCACCGCCGGGAGGGGACACTGAAGCTTTCTTT
v_call: TRBV18; j_call: TRBJ2-5; clone_size: -; d_call: -; cdr3_aa: CASSPDQTQYF; cdr3_nt: TGTGCCAGCTCACCAGACCAGACCCAGTACTTC
v_call: TRBV10-3; j_call: TRBJ2-5; clone_size: -; d_call: -; cdr3_aa: CAISESFGETQYF; cdr3_nt: TGTGCCATCAGTGAGTCGTTCGGAGAGACCCAGTACTTC